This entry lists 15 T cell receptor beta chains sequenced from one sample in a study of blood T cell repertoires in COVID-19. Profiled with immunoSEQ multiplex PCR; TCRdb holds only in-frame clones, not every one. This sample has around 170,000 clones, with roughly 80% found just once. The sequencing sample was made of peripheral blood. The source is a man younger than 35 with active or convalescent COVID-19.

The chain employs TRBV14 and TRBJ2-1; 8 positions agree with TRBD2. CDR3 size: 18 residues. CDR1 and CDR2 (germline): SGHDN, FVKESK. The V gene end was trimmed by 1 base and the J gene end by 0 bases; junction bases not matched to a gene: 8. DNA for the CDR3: TGTGCCAGCAGCCAAGGTTATGCGGGGGGTAGCTCCTACAATGAGCAGTTCTTC. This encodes CASSQGYAGGSSYNEQFF.

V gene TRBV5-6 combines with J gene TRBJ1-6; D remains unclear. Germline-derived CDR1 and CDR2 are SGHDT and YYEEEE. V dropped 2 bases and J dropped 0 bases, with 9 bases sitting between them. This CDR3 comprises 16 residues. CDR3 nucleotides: TGTGCCAGCAGCTTCGGGTCGAGCTCCTATAATTCACCCCTCCACTTT. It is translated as CASSFGSSSYNSPLHF. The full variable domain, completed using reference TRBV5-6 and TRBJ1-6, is DAGVTQSPTHLIKTRGQQVTLRCSPKSGHDTVSWYQQALGQGPQFIFQYYEEEERQRGNFPDRFSGHQFPNYSSELNVNALLLGDSALYLCASSFGSSSYNSPLHFGNGTRLTVT.

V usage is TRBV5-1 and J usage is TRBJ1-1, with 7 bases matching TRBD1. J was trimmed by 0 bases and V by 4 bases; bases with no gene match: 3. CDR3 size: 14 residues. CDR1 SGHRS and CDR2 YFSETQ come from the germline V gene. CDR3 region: CASSIGTVNTEAFF. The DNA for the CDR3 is TGCGCCAGCAGCATTGGGACAGTGAACACTGAAGCTTTCTTT.

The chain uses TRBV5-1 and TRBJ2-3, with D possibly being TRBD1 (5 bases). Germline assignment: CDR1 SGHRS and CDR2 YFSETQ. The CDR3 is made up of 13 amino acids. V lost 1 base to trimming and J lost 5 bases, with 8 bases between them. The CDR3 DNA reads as TGCGCCAGCAGCTTGTTCAGGGAAGATACGCAGTATTTT. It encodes CASSLFREDTQYF. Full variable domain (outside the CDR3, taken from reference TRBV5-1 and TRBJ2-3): KAGVTQTPRYLIKTRGQQVTLSCSPISGHRSVSWYQQTPGQGLQFLFEYFSETQRNKGNFPGRFSGRQFSNSRSEMNVSTLELGDSALYLCASSLFREDTQYFGPGTRLTVL.

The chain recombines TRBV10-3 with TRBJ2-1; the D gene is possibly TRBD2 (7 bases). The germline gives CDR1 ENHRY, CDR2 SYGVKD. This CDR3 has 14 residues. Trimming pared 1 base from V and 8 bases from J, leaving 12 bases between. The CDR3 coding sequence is TGTGCCATCAGTGAGTGGGGAGGGGGTGATGAGCAGTTCTTC. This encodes CAISEWGGGDEQFF.

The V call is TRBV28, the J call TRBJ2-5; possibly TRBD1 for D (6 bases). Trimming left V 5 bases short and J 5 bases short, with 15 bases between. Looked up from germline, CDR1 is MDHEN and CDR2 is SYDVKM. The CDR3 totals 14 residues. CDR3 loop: CASSAQGVVETQYF. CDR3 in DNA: TGTGCCAGCAGTGCACAGGGTGTCGTGGAGACCCAGTACTTC.

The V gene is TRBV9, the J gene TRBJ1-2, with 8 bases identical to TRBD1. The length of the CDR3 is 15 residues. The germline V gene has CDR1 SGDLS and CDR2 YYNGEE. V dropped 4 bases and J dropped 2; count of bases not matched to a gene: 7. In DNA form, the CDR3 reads TGTGCCAGCAGCCCAGCGACAGGGGTGAACTATGGCTACACCTTC. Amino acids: CASSPATGVNYGYTF.

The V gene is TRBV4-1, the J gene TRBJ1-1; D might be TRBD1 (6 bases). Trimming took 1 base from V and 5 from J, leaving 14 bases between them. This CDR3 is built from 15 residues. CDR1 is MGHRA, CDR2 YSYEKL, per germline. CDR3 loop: CASSQAPQGRTEAFF. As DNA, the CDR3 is TGCGCCAGCAGCCAAGCGCCACAGGGAAGGACTGAAGCTTTCTTT.

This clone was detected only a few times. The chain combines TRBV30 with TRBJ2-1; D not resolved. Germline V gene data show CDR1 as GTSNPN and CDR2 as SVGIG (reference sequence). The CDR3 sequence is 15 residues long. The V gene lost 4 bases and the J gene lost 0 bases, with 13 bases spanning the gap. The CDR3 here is CAWMRSRSSYNEQFF. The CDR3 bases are TGTGCCTGGATGAGGAGCCGAAGCTCCTACAATGAGCAGTTCTTC. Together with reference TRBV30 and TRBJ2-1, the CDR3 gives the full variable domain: SQTIHQWPATLVQPVGSPLSLECTVEGTSNPNLYWYRQAAGRGLQLLFYSVGIGQISSEVPQNLSASRPQDRQFILSSKKLLLSDSGFYLCAWMRSRSSYNEQFFGPGTRLTVL.

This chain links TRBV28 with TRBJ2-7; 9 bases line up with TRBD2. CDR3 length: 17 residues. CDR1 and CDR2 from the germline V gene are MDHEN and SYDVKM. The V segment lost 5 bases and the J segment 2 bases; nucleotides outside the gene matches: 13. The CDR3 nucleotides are TGTGCCAGCAGTCCATCCAGGGGGACTAGCAGAGCCTACGAGCAGTACTTC. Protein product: CASSPSRGTSRAYEQYF.

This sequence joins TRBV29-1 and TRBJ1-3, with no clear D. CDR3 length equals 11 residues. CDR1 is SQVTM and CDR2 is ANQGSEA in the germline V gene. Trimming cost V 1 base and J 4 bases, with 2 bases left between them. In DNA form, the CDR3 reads TGCAGCGTTGAAGCGGGAAACACCATATATTTT. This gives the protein CSVEAGNTIYF.

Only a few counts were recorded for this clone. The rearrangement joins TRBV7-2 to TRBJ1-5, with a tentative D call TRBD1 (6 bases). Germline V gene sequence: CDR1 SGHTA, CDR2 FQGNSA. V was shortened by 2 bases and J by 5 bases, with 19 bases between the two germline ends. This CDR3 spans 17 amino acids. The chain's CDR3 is CASSLSTGQTRDQPQHF. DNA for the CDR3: TGTGCCAGCAGCTTATCGACAGGACAAACGAGGGATCAGCCCCAGCATTTT. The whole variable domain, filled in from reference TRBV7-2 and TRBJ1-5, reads GAGVSQSPSNKVTEKGKDVELRCDPISGHTALYWYRQSLGQGLEFLIYFQGNSAPDKSGLPSDRFSAERTGGSVSTLTIQRTQQEDSAVYLCASSLSTGQTRDQPQHFGDGTRLSIL.

The CDR3 loop is CASSEEARSYNEQFF. CDR3 coding DNA: TGTGCCAGCAGTGAGGAGGCTCGTTCCTACAATGAGCAGTTCTTC. The chain joins TRBV2 to TRBJ2-1, with D perhaps TRBD2 (5 bases). Trimming removed 3 bases from V and 1 base from J, with 10 bases in between. CDR3 length: 15 amino acids. The V gene's germline CDR1 is SNHLY and CDR2 FYNNEI.

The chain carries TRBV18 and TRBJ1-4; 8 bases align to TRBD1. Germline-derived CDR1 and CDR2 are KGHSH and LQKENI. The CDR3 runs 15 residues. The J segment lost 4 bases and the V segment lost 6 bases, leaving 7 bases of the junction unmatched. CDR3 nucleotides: TGTGCCAGCTCCTCCGGGACAGGCTTTAATGAAAAACTGTTTTTT. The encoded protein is CASSSGTGFNEKLFF.

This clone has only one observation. The CDR3 loop is CASSRGGGGDLSYTF. The DNA of the CDR3 is TGTGCCAGCAGCCGAGGAGGGGGAGGGGATTTGAGCTACACCTTC. V gene TRBV7-9 combines with J gene TRBJ1-2; D is possibly TRBD1 (6 bases). The length of the CDR3 is 15 residues. Germline CDR1 reads SEHNR; CDR2 reads FQNEAQ (reference sequence). Deletions cut 5 bases from V and 9 bases from J, with 22 bases between.